These 27 T cell receptor beta chains were sequenced from one sample in a study of identical twins. TCRdb ran MiXCR on the 5' RACE reads and lists one entry per CDR3 protein. In the table there are hundreds of thousands of distinct CDR3 sequences, around a sixth of which are singletons. These data are also associated with another study on T cells expressing NK-cell markers.

The sequencing input was PBMCs. The receptors shown here come from a woman under 30 in good health.

This clonotype has just a few counts. The chain links TRBV5-1 to TRBJ1-1, with D unresolved. Per the germline V gene, CDR1 is SGHRS and CDR2 is YFSETQ. CDR3 size: 13 residues. The V end was cut by 5 bases, the J end by 1 base, with 9 bases between. This chain's CDR3 is CASRIDGNTEAFF. CDR3 sequence (DNA): TGCGCCAGCAGAATTGACGGGAACACTGAAGCTTTCTTT.

This clonotype was found many times. The chain is built from TRBV5-1 and TRBJ2-2; tentative D call: TRBD2 (6 bases). Germline V CDR1 and CDR2: SGHRS, YFSETQ. CDR3 length: 14 residues. V was pared by 5 bases and J by 3 bases, with 11 bases between. The CDR3 nucleotides are TGCGCCAGCAGTTGGGGGGACCACACCGGGGAGCTGTTTTTT. Its translation: CASSWGDHTGELFF.

This CDR3 reads CASRARTSGYEQYF. The CDR3 DNA reads as TGTGCCAGCAGAGCGCGGACTAGCGGCTACGAGCAGTACTTC. The chain carries TRBV6-1 and TRBJ2-7; TRBD2 aligns across 10 bases. Looked up from germline, CDR1 is MNHNS and CDR2 is SASEGT. This CDR3 contains 14 residues. Trimming took 6 bases from V and 3 from J; bases not matched to a gene: 5.

The chain combines TRBV6-5 with TRBJ2-7; 7 bases map to TRBD1. Unmatched junction bases numbered 7, after V lost 2 bases and J lost 3 bases. Per the germline V gene, CDR1 is MNHEY and CDR2 is SVGAGI. This CDR3 region has 15 residues. The CDR3 coding sequence is TGTGCCAGCAGTTACGTGGGACAGCCGTTCTACGAGCAGTACTTC. It yields the protein CASSYVGQPFYEQYF.

This clonotype was detected a few times. The chain is built from TRBV29-1 and TRBJ1-5; D uncertain. Germline V CDR1 and CDR2: SQVTM, ANQGSEA. CDR3 length: 13 amino acids. Between the trimmed V and J ends, which lost 2 bases and 6 bases, there was a span of 11 bases. CDR3 coding DNA: TGCAGCGTTGAATTGACACGGGGTCAGCCCCAGCATTTT. Translation gives CSVELTRGQPQHF.

This clonotype was recorded a few times. The chain is built from TRBV6-2 or TRBV6-3 and TRBJ1-1; D gene unclear. V was cut by 8 bases and J by 0 bases, with 10 bases left in between. Germline CDR1 reads MNHEY; CDR2 reads SVGEGT. The CDR3 contains 13 residues. CDR3 amino acids: CASRETLNTEAFF. DNA of the CDR3: TGTGCCAGCCGCGAGACCTTGAACACTGAAGCTTTCTTT.

The chain recombines TRBV12-3 or TRBV12-4 with TRBJ2-1; TRBD2 matches 8 bases. CDR3 size: 14 residues. After removal of 7 bases from V and 4 bases from J, the junction contained 6 bases not matched to a gene. DNA of the CDR3: TGTGCCAGCATTCGAGCGGGGGCATACAATGAGCAGTTCTTC. Amino acid sequence: CASIRAGAYNEQFF.

The chain joins TRBV6-2 or TRBV6-3 to TRBJ2-1, with D perhaps matching TRBD1 or TRBD2 (5 bases each). Germline CDR1 and CDR2: MNHEY and SVGEGT. The germline V and J ends were trimmed by 5 bases and 5 bases, with 16 bases remaining between them. This CDR3 spans 15 amino acids. CDR3 bases: TGTGCCAGCAGTCCCGGGACCGAGGACCACAATGAGCAGTTCTTC. It translates to CASSPGTEDHNEQFF.

The chain employs TRBV6-2 or TRBV6-3 and TRBJ1-1, with 10 bases aligning to TRBD1. Germline V gene sequence: CDR1 MNHEY, CDR2 SVGEGT. With V trimmed by 6 bases and J by 7 bases, 11 bases remained unmatched. The CDR3 sequence is 15 residues long. CDR3 coding DNA: TGTGCCAGCAGCCAAAGGGACAGGGGAATTGGTGAAGCTTTCTTT. This translates into CASSQRDRGIGEAFF.

This clonotype occurred many times. The chain is built from TRBV5-1 and TRBJ2-3; 11 nucleotides agree with TRBD2. The germline CDR1 and CDR2 sequences are SGHRS and YFSETQ. This CDR3 spans 16 amino acids. V gave up 4 bases and J gave up 1 base; unmatched junction bases: 5. For the CDR3, the DNA is TGCGCCAGCAGCGTCGGGACTAGCGGTGGCACAGATACGCAGTATTTT. This encodes CASSVGTSGGTDTQYF.

The rearrangement links TRBV5-1 to TRBJ2-5; either TRBD1 or TRBD2 may fit D (6 bases each). Germline V gene data show CDR1 as SGHRS and CDR2 as YFSETQ. Trimming removed 1 base at V and 5 bases at J, with 30 bases between. The CDR3 runs to 20 residues. DNA of the CDR3: TGCGCCAGCAGCTTGATAAAGTACGGTGGGGGGCCTTCGTTATCGGAGACCCAGTACTTC. This encodes CASSLIKYGGGPSLSETQYF.

This clonotype appeared a few times. V and J are TRBV20-1 and TRBJ2-1; TRBD2 aligns across 9 bases. Germline assignment: CDR1 DFQATT and CDR2 SNEGSKA (reference sequence). V dropped 3 bases and J dropped 3; count of bases not matched to a gene: 6. The CDR3 length is 15 residues. The CDR3 protein is CSASKAGGHYNEQFF. CDR3 sequence (DNA): TGCAGTGCTAGTAAGGCGGGGGGGCACTACAATGAGCAGTTCTTC.

The rearrangement joins TRBV7-9 to TRBJ2-3; D unresolved. In germline, CDR1 is SEHNR, CDR2 FQNEAQ (reference sequence). V lost 4 bases to trimming and J lost 14 bases, with 16 bases between them. This CDR3 is 12 amino acids long. CDR3 DNA: TGTGCCAGCAGCTCACAAGAAAGCCCCATGTATTTT. Translated: CASSSQESPMYF.

The V gene is TRBV29-1, the J gene TRBJ1-2; 8 nucleotides align to TRBD1. Germline-derived CDR1 and CDR2 are SQVTM and ANQGSEA. The V segment lost 6 bases and the J segment 6 bases; nucleotides outside the gene matches: 3. The CDR3 extends over 11 amino acids. The CDR3 DNA follows: TGCAGCGTCCAGGGGGCGAATGGCTACACCTTC. This sequence encodes CSVQGANGYTF.

The chain links TRBV7-6 to TRBJ2-7, with D possibly being TRBD1 (5 bases). Trimming shortened V by 1 base and J by 3 bases, and 13 bases separated the two germline ends. This CDR3 region has 15 residues. Looked up from germline, CDR1 is SGHVS and CDR2 is FNYEAQ. The CDR3 loop reads CASSLGMGRVYEQYF. CDR3 nucleotide sequence: TGTGCCAGCAGCTTAGGGATGGGCAGGGTCTACGAGCAGTACTTC.

The table lists this clonotype with a few counts. The rearrangement uses TRBV6-1 and TRBJ2-3, with a possible D match to TRBD1 (6 bases). The CDR3 runs 15 residues. V shed 5 bases and J shed 4 bases, with 16 bases lying between them. Germline V CDR1 and CDR2: MNHNS, SASEGT. The CDR3 DNA reads TGTGCCAGCAGTAGAGGACAGATTGCGGCAGATACGCAGTATTTT. It yields the protein CASSRGQIAADTQYF.

About this clonotype: One junction end disagrees with the germline gene, perhaps due to a read error. This chain connects TRBV5-1 to TRBJ2-2; 7 bases line up with TRBD2. Germline V gene sequence: CDR1 SGHRS, CDR2 YFSETQ. This CDR3 comprises 16 residues. CDR3 nucleotides: TGCGCCAGCAGCCCCAACGGAGGACTAGTCACCCGGGAGCTGTTTTTT. This sequence encodes CASSPNGGLVTRELFF.

This clonotype was observed a handful of times. The chain employs TRBV20-1 and TRBJ1-2, with D possibly TRBD1 on 5 matching bases. V gave up 6 bases and J gave up 1 base, with 18 bases separating them. CDR1 is DFQATT and CDR2 is SNEGSKA in the germline V gene (reference sequence). CDR3 length: 15 residues. CDR3 sequence (DNA): TGCAGTGCCCCGCGGGACCCCGGACTTAACTATGGCTACACCTTC. This gives the protein CSAPRDPGLNYGYTF.

This clonotype was picked up a small number of times. The V and J genes are TRBV20-1 and TRBJ2-3; no clear D gene. Germline CDR1 reads DFQATT; CDR2 reads SNEGSKA (reference sequence). Trimming shortened V by 5 bases and J by 0 bases, and 6 bases separated the two germline ends. The CDR3 runs to 12 residues. The CDR3 region is CSAGPSTDTQYF. CDR3 coding DNA: TGCAGTGCTGGACCCAGCACAGATACGCAGTATTTT.

This clonotype was detected only a few times. The chain uses TRBV11-1 and TRBJ2-7; the match to TRBD2 covers 7 bases. The germline CDR1 and CDR2 sequences are SGHAT and FQDESV (reference sequence). V lost 4 bases, J lost 2 bases, and 17 bases stayed unmatched. This CDR3 is 18 amino acids long. Here the CDR3 reads CASSSLTRGGGSPYEQYF. The CDR3 nucleotides are TGTGCCAGCAGCTCTCTCACTAGAGGCGGGGGATCTCCCTACGAGCAGTACTTC.

The J gene is TRBJ2-3, the V gene TRBV6-1; D possibly corresponds to TRBD1 (5 bases). Looked up from germline, CDR1 is MNHNS and CDR2 is SASEGT. Trimming removed 6 bases from V and 4 bases from J, with 14 bases in between. The CDR3 runs 14 residues. The CDR3 sequence: CASSIGQGPDTQYF. CDR3 DNA sequence: TGTGCCAGCAGCATAGGGCAGGGTCCAGATACGCAGTATTTT.

The sample holds many counts of this clonotype. The genes are TRBV7-9 and TRBJ2-4, with D hard to call. The CDR3 is 15 residues long. Germline CDR1 SEHNR, CDR2 FQNEAQ (reference sequence). V was pared by 5 bases and J by 4 bases, with 15 bases between. DNA of the CDR3: TGTGCCAGCAGCCCCCGGGCCGACCCGAAAAACATTCAGTACTTC. Its translation: CASSPRADPKNIQYF.

This clonotype appeared a few times. This chain uses TRBV18 with TRBJ2-3; no firm D call. The ends were cut back, 5 bases at V and 0 bases at J, with 9 bases in the middle. The germline gives CDR1 KGHSH, CDR2 LQKENI. The CDR3 has 14 residues. Here the CDR3 reads CASSKAPSTDTQYF. The DNA for the CDR3 is TGTGCCAGCTCAAAGGCCCCCAGCACAGATACGCAGTATTTT.

The V call is TRBV3-1, the J call TRBJ2-5; unclear D gene. The V gene's germline CDR1 is LGHDT and CDR2 YNNKEL (reference sequence). The CDR3 length is 16 residues. V lost 4 bases and J 0 bases, leaving 15 bases between the germline ends. The CDR3 region has the DNA TGTGCCAGCAGCCCACCCCCTACTACAAACCAAGAGACCCAGTACTTC. It translates to CASSPPPTTNQETQYF.

In its sample, this clonotype was seen many times. This chain connects TRBV6-2 or TRBV6-3 to TRBJ2-1; 10 bases are shared with TRBD2. V lost 11 bases and J lost 7; bases outside the gene matches: 11. The germline V gene has CDR1 MNHEY and CDR2 SVGEGT. This CDR3 contains 14 residues. The chain's CDR3 is CAASTSGNRNEQFF. The CDR3 bases are TGTGCCGCCTCCACTAGCGGGAACAGGAATGAGCAGTTCTTC.

This clonotype was counted many times. The rearrangement links TRBV5-1 to TRBJ2-7; 11 bases line up with TRBD2. Germline V gene data show CDR1 as SGHRS and CDR2 as YFSETQ. This CDR3 has 15 amino acids. V dropped 1 base and J dropped 3; count of bases not matched to a gene: 3. CDR3 DNA: TGCGCCAGCAGCTTGACTAGCGGGAGTTACTACGAGCAGTACTTC. It yields the protein CASSLTSGSYYEQYF.

In its sample, this clonotype was seen a few times. CDR3 sequence (DNA): TGCGCCAGCAGCTTACCTCCGGGTCTGGCATACAATGAGCAGTTCTTC. It translates to CASSLPPGLAYNEQFF. J is TRBJ2-1 and V is TRBV5-1; the D is unclear. Trimming took 2 bases from V and 4 from J, leaving 16 bases between them. The CDR3 runs 16 residues. Germline CDR1 is SGHRS and CDR2 is YFSETQ. The full variable domain, with the rest looked up from reference TRBV5-1 and TRBJ2-1, is KAGVTQTPRYLIKTRGQQVTLSCSPISGHRSVSWYQQTPGQGLQFLFEYFSETQRNKGNFPGRFSGRQFSNSRSEMNVSTLELGDSALYLCASSLPPGLAYNEQFFGPGTRLTVL.